The source of this T cell receptor (beta chain) is a study of blood T cell repertoires in COVID-19. V dropped 5 bases and J dropped 6 bases, with 14 bases sitting between them. Germline V gives CDR1 MDHEN, CDR2 SYDVKM. The CDR3 sequence is 14 residues long. Seattle patients were enrolled while actively infected and followed longitudinally. Produced via immunoSEQ multiplex PCR; TCRdb's table is partial and in-frame only. Of roughly 380,000 clones detected, roughly nine tenths appear once; the ten largest clones hold 3% to 4.5%. The chain carries TRBV28 and TRBJ2-4, with D perhaps matching TRBD2 (7 bases). This TCR came from a woman aged 55 to 70 with COVID-19, enrolled during active disease. The sequenced material came from peripheral blood. CDR3 protein: CASSTRGGGNIQYF. Written as DNA, the CDR3 is TGTGCCAGCAGTACTAGGGGAGGGGGAAACATTCAGTACTTC.